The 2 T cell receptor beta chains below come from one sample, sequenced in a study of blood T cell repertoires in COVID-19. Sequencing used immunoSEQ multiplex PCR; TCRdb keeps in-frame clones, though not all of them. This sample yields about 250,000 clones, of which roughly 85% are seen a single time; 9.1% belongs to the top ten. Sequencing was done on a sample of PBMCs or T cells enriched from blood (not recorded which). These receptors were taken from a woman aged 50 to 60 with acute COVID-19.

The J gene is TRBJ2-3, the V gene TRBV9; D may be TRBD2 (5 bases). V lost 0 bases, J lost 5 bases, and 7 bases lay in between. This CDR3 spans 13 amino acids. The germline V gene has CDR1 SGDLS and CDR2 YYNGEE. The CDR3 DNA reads TGTGCCAGCAGCGTAGGCGGGCGAGATACGCAGTATTTT. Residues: CASSVGGRDTQYF.

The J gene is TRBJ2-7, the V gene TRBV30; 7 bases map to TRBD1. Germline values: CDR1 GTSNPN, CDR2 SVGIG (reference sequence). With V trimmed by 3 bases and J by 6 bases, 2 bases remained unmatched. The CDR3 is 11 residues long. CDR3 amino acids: CAWRRGREQYF. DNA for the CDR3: TGTGCCTGGAGGAGGGGGCGCGAGCAGTACTTC.